This T cell receptor (beta chain) was obtained from a study of human T cells and chemical hapten exposure. Study summary: Per-sample TCR yield variability stemmed mainly from small pooled library volume differences.

One entry per CDR3 protein, called by TCRdb with MiXCR from the RACE reads. The sample has around 340,000 distinct CDR3 sequences; approximately 6.3% are singletons. Germline CDR1 and CDR2: SEHNR and FQNEAQ (reference sequence). V gave up 1 base and J gave up 6 bases, with 15 bases separating them. CDR3 length equals 16 residues. This clonotype showed up just a few times. The antigen is not known. Indicated time point: patch test 1, 2 weeks after DPC sensitization. Specified treatment: therapeutic diphenylcyclopropenone sensitization with weekly scalp DPC. Unfractionated whole blood was the source of the extracted total RNA. Whole-study results and caveats: DPC sensitization left the count of TCRs above 1 in 1000 unchanged. Patch test score rose with PT1 expanded TCR count, significant at thresholds 8, 16 and 32, not 4.

The material was whole blood, obtained in connection with sensitization to the hapten diphenylcyclopropenone (DPC). This sequence joins TRBV7-9 and TRBJ1-4; no reliable D call. The sequence derives from a woman between 18 and 29 years old with alopecia areata. Some clones in this sample may be carry-over from other donors' samples. The CDR3 region has the DNA TGTGCCAGCAGCTTAGTAACGCTGACGGGAGATGAAAAACTGTTTTTT. Translating it yields CASSLVTLTGDEKLFF.